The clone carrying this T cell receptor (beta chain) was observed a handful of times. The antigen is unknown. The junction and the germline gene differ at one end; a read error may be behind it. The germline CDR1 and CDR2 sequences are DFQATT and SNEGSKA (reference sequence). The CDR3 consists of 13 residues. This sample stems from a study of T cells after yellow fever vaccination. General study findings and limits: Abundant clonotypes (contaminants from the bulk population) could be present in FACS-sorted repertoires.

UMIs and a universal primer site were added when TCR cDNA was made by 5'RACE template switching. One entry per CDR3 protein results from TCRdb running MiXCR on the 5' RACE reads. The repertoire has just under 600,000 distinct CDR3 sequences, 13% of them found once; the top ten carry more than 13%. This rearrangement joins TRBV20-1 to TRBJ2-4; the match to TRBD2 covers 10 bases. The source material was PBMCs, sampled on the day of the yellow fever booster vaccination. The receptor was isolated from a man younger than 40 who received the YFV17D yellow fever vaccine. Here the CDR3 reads CSARASGSGGFEF. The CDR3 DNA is TGCAGTGCTAGGGCTAGCGGGAGTGGAGGATTTGAATTC.